This passage covers 16 T cell receptor beta chains from one sample sequenced in a study of blood T cell repertoires in COVID-19. The data were produced by immunoSEQ multiplex PCR, yet TCRdb's version contains in-frame clones alone and is incomplete. The sample has roughly 30,000 clones, approximately 93% seen once. The sequenced sample was peripheral blood. The receptors were gathered from a human donor in a cohort sampled during active COVID-19.

The CDR3 region is CASSLMGQGESPLHF. For the CDR3, the DNA is TGTGCCAGCAGCTTAATGGGACAGGGCGAATCACCCCTCCACTTT. The chain carries TRBV7-9 and TRBJ1-6, with 9 bases that match TRBD1. The germline gives CDR1 SEHNR, CDR2 FQNEAQ (reference sequence). J lost 10 bases, V lost 2 bases, and 6 bases had no gene match. CDR3 length: 15 amino acids.

The chain has TRBV11-3 and TRBJ2-7; TRBD1 might be the D (6 bases). The ends were cut back, 2 bases at V and 6 bases at J, with 14 bases in the middle. CDR1 and CDR2 (germline): SGHNT, YENEEA. CDR3 size: 14 residues. As DNA, the CDR3 is TGTGCCAGCAGCTTATATACAGGGTCGGCCGAGCAGTACTTC. It yields the protein CASSLYTGSAEQYF.

V usage is TRBV3-1 (or the pseudogene TRBV3-2) and J usage is TRBJ2-7, with a weak D call TRBD1 (6 bases). Germline CDR1 reads LGHDT; CDR2 reads YNNKEL (reference sequence). Trimming pared 0 bases from V and 5 bases from J, leaving 11 bases between. The CDR3 is made up of 14 amino acids. The CDR3 spells CASSQENRDHEQYF. As DNA, the CDR3 is TGTGCCAGCAGCCAAGAAAACAGGGACCACGAGCAGTACTTC.

This clone is a singleton in its sample. This sequence joins TRBV27 and TRBJ1-2; 7 bases align to TRBD1. From germline, CDR1 is MNHEY and CDR2 SMNVEV (reference sequence). The length of the CDR3 is 11 residues. V gave up 8 bases and J gave up 6 bases; unmatched junction bases: 3. This CDR3 reads CASGRGNGYTF. The CDR3 coding sequence is TGTGCCAGCGGCAGGGGGAATGGCTACACCTTC.

This clone appeared a few times. The V and J genes are TRBV11-1 and TRBJ2-7; 7 bases fit TRBD1. Germline-derived CDR1 and CDR2 are SGHAT and FQDESV (reference sequence). V dropped 2 bases and J dropped 2; count of bases not matched to a gene: 6. This CDR3 contains 15 residues. DNA of the CDR3: TGTGCCAGCAGCTTAAGAGGGACAGATACCTACGAGCAGTACTTC. The encoded protein is CASSLRGTDTYEQYF.

This chain connects TRBV7-6 to TRBJ2-7; 9 nucleotides agree with TRBD1. The CDR3 has 15 amino acids. Trimming took 3 bases from V and 7 from J; bases not matched to a gene: 10. The germline gives CDR1 SGHVS, CDR2 FNYEAQ. The CDR3 region is CASSFDRGEVWEQYF. DNA for the CDR3: TGTGCCAGCAGCTTCGACAGGGGGGAGGTGTGGGAGCAGTACTTC.

The chain employs TRBV6-6 and TRBJ2-1, with 9 positions matching TRBD1. There are 15 residues in the CDR3. After removal of 6 bases from V and 2 bases from J, the junction contained 5 bases not matched to a gene. Germline assignment: CDR1 MNHNY and CDR2 SVGAGI (reference sequence). The CDR3: CASSLRQGAYNEQFF. CDR3 sequence (DNA): TGTGCCAGCAGCCTGAGACAGGGGGCCTACAATGAGCAGTTCTTC.

This rearrangement joins TRBV4-1 to TRBJ2-7, with D tentatively TRBD1 (6 bases). Germline V gene data show CDR1 as MGHRA and CDR2 as YSYEKL. V lost 4 bases and J 3 bases, leaving 19 bases between the germline ends. This CDR3 is built from 16 residues. The CDR3 loop is CASSPVPRGASYEQYF. The CDR3 nucleotides are TGCGCCAGCAGCCCTGTCCCCAGGGGCGCGAGCTACGAGCAGTACTTC.

The rearrangement joins TRBV9 to TRBJ2-1; weak D call: TRBD2 (7 bases). Per the germline V gene, CDR1 is SGDLS and CDR2 is YYNGEE. This CDR3 contains 15 residues. Deletions cut 0 bases from V and 7 bases from J, with 14 bases between. The DNA for the CDR3 is TGTGCCAGCAGCGTAGAGGGGGAGGGCTTGAATGAGCAGTTCTTC. Translation gives CASSVEGEGLNEQFF.

This clone was found a few times. The rearrangement uses TRBV5-1 and TRBJ1-5; TRBD1 might be the D (5 bases). This CDR3 contains 15 residues. Germline CDR1 and CDR2: SGHRS and YFSETQ. Trimming took 0 bases from V and 4 from J, leaving 11 bases between them. The CDR3 nucleotides read TGCGCCAGCAGCTTGGGAGCAGGGCTAAATCAGCCCCAGCATTTT. This sequence encodes CASSLGAGLNQPQHF.

CDR3 loop: CASSVGGGRGTDTQYF. The CDR3, as DNA: TGTGCCAGCAGCGTAGGGGGCGGGAGAGGCACAGATACGCAGTATTTT. The genes are TRBV9 and TRBJ2-3, with 7 bases fitting TRBD2. V lost 0 bases and J lost 1; bases outside the gene matches: 5. Germline assignment: CDR1 SGDLS and CDR2 YYNGEE. The CDR3 is made up of 16 amino acids. Complete variable domain (other parts from reference TRBV9 and TRBJ2-3): DSGVTQTPKHLITATGQRVTLRCSPRSGDLSVYWYQQSLDQGLQFLIQYYNGEERAKGNILERFSAQQFPDLHSELNLSSLELGDSALYFCASSVGGGRGTDTQYFGPGTRLTVL.

This clone has a single count. This rearrangement joins TRBV28 to TRBJ1-1; 7 nucleotides line up with TRBD1. Trimming removed 4 bases from V and 1 base from J; junction bases left unmatched: 9. The germline V gene encodes CDR1 MDHEN and CDR2 SYDVKM. CDR3 size: 16 residues. CDR3 loop: CASSSRGGQSNTEAFF. The DNA of the CDR3 is TGTGCCAGCAGTTCCCGGGGGGGACAGTCGAACACTGAAGCTTTCTTT.

This chain's CDR3 is CASSPPGLAGTAQFF. In DNA form, the CDR3 reads TGTGCCAGCAGCCCGCCGGGACTAGCGGGAACGGCGCAGTTCTTC. The chain employs TRBV6-5 and TRBJ2-1; TRBD2 agrees at 13 bases. The CDR3 totals 15 residues. The V gene's germline CDR1 is MNHEY and CDR2 SVGAGI. V was pared by 6 bases and J by 12 bases, with 11 bases of the junction left unmatched.

This clone was observed once. V is TRBV13 and J is TRBJ2-1; D unresolved. CDR3 length equals 11 residues. Germline V CDR1 and CDR2: PRHDT, FYEKMQ (reference sequence). V lost 4 bases and J lost 9, with 7 bases in between. This CDR3 is CASSYTVEQFF. The CDR3 region has the DNA TGTGCCAGCAGCTACACAGTTGAGCAGTTCTTC.

J is TRBJ2-2 and V is TRBV30; TRBD2 matches at 7 bases. V gave up 1 base and J gave up 3 bases; unmatched junction bases: 5. The CDR3 extends over 15 amino acids. In germline, CDR1 is GTSNPN, CDR2 SVGIG (reference sequence). The CDR3 nucleotides are TGTGCCTGGAGTGGTTGGGGGGGACACACCGGGGAGCTGTTTTTT. It translates to CAWSGWGGHTGELFF.

This chain joins TRBV27 and TRBJ2-7; tentatively, D is TRBD1 (5 bases). This CDR3 has 14 residues. CDR1 is MNHEY and CDR2 is SMNVEV in the germline V gene (reference sequence). V lost 0 bases and J lost 5, with 11 bases in between. CDR3 loop: CASSLSHRLHEQYF. Here the CDR3 DNA reads TGTGCCAGCAGTTTATCCCACAGGCTCCACGAGCAGTACTTC.